This TCR beta chain is drawn from a study of tumor-infiltrating lymphocytes in primary liver carcinoma. Concerning this clonotype: Germline is not matched at one junction end, which may reflect a read error.

Starting material of 500 to 600 ng total RNA yielded TCR beta cDNA via a constant-region primer. It was through three nested multiplex PCR rounds of slightly modified ARM-PCR that TCR beta libraries arose. It was with TRBV1-TRBV30 forward primers and a C-beta reverse primer that the first two PCR rounds were run, at 10 cycles each. TCRdb recomputed calls from the multiplex PCR reads with MiXCR, one row per CDR3 protein. Of roughly 200,000 distinct CDR3 sequences in the sample, 85% were seen once. Germline CDR1 SGDLS, CDR2 YYNGEE. The CDR3 runs 16 residues. Investigators took RNA and DNA out together from roughly 18-30 mg of unsorted bulk tissue.

The gene calls are TRBV9 and TRBJ2-6; TRBD1 aligns across 7 bases. The sample comprised tumor tissue from primary liver carcinoma. This TCR came from a man aged 35 to 55 with primary liver carcinoma and hepatitis B virus infection. CDR3 sequence (DNA): TGTGCCAGCAACGTAGAGAACAGGGGTGGGGCCAACGTCCTGACTTTC. The encoded protein is CASNVENRGGANVLTF.